This entry lists 19 T cell receptor beta chains sequenced from one sample in a study of blood T cell repertoires in COVID-19 (dated by TCRdb to 2018 to 2021). The method behind the library was the immunoSEQ multiplex PCR assay. TCRdb's version of the immuneACCESS table is confined to in-frame rearrangements and falls short of the full clone set. An unresolved V gene accounts for under half of the shortfall where checked; the remainder is of unknown origin. A total of about 160,000 clones appear in this sample, over 70% of them only once. The ten top clones hold nearly 3.5% of the sample. Sample: PBMCs or T cells enriched from blood (not recorded which). The receptors were gathered from a woman aged 55-69 years who had recovered from COVID-19.

The count of this clone is one. The chain is built from TRBV15 and TRBJ2-7; TRBD2 aligns across 8 bases. V was clipped by 0 bases and J by 5 bases; unmatched bases: 6. This CDR3 has 15 amino acids. CDR1 LNHNV and CDR2 YYDKDF come from the germline V gene (reference sequence). CDR3 in DNA: TGTGCCACCAGCAGAGATCCAGCGGGGGCCCACGAGCAGTACTTC. Residues: CATSRDPAGAHEQYF.

The chain couples TRBV14 to TRBJ2-1; weak D call: TRBD1 (6 bases). The CDR3 has 15 residues. Germline CDR1 is SGHDN and CDR2 is FVKESK. Trimming left V 4 bases short and J 7 bases short, with 17 bases between. The CDR3 sequence is CASSLGTRRGNEQFF. In nucleotides, the CDR3 is TGTGCCAGCAGCCTAGGGACACGGAGAGGGAATGAGCAGTTCTTC.

V and J are TRBV4-1 and TRBJ2-1, with 8 bases aligning to TRBD2. The germline V gene encodes CDR1 MGHRA and CDR2 YSYEKL. The length of the CDR3 is 16 residues. The J segment lost 2 bases and the V segment lost 4 bases, leaving 7 bases of the junction unmatched. Here the CDR3 DNA reads TGCGCCAGCAGCCCTCGAAGCGGGGGTGCCTACAATGAGCAGTTCTTC. It specifies CASSPRSGGAYNEQFF.

This clone was picked up a small number of times. The chain employs TRBV9 and TRBJ1-2; D might be TRBD1 (5 bases). Between the trimmed V and J ends, which lost 7 bases and 7 bases, there was a span of 14 bases. The CDR3 totals 12 residues. Per the germline V gene, CDR1 is SGDLS and CDR2 is YYNGEE. CDR3 in amino acids: CASSRLQGGYTF. As DNA, the CDR3 is TGTGCCAGCTCCCGGTTGCAGGGTGGCTACACCTTC.

V gene TRBV23-1 combines with J gene TRBJ2-2; D is unclear. TRBV23-1 is placed among ORFs of uncertain function. Trimming took off 7 bases at V and 4 bases at J, with 7 bases between the two ends. The CDR3 extends over 12 amino acids. The CDR3 DNA is TGCGCCAGCACCCCCCGCACCGGGGAGCTGTTTTTT. This gives the protein CASTPRTGELFF.

The chain has TRBV1 and TRBJ2-7; the table assigns TRBD1, which was not confirmed against the DNA. TRBV1 is recorded as a pseudogene. CDR3 size: 14 residues. The CDR3 sequence: CTSSPRTGGHEQYF. CDR3 in DNA: TGCACCAGCAGCCCAAGGACAGGGGGGCACGAGCAGTACTTC.

The chain uses TRBV5-1 and TRBJ1-1, with D uncertain. CDR1 is SGHRS and CDR2 is YFSETQ in the germline V gene. Trimming removed 0 bases from V and 2 bases from J, with 11 bases in between. This CDR3 contains 15 residues. This CDR3 is CASSLGLLGNTEAFF. The CDR3, as DNA: TGCGCCAGCAGCTTGGGACTCCTAGGAAACACTGAAGCTTTCTTT.

J is TRBJ1-1 and V is TRBV12-3 or TRBV12-4; D is possibly TRBD1 (6 bases). The length of the CDR3 is 13 residues. The V end was cut by 7 bases, the J end by 1 base, with 10 bases between. CDR3 bases: TGTGCCAGCACAACACAGGGGAACACTGAAGCTTTCTTT. This encodes CASTTQGNTEAFF.

The CDR3 is CASSPDTNTEAFF. DNA for the CDR3: TGTGCCAGCAGCCCCGACACGAACACTGAAGCTTTCTTT. The chain uses TRBV5-4 and TRBJ1-1; D uncertain. The V end was cut by 4 bases, the J end by 1 base, with 8 bases between. The V gene's germline CDR1 is SGHNT and CDR2 YYREEE (reference sequence). CDR3 length equals 13 residues.

This clone was observed a handful of times. The same CDR3 is also encoded by other DNA sequences in this sample. V usage is TRBV7-2 and J usage is TRBJ1-2; D possibly corresponds to TRBD1 (5 bases). The CDR3 extends over 13 amino acids. The V and J ends lost 5 bases and 2 bases respectively, with 9 bases between them. Germline CDR1 SGHTA, CDR2 FQGNSA. The CDR3 sequence: CASSQRQNYGYTF. CDR3 nucleotides: TGTGCCAGCAGCCAACGACAGAACTATGGCTACACCTTC.

Only a few counts were recorded for this clone. V is TRBV2 and J is TRBJ2-7, with 9 positions matching TRBD1. J was trimmed by 2 bases and V by 5 bases; bases with no gene match: 7. Germline CDR1 is SNHLY and CDR2 is FYNNEI. CDR3 size: 15 residues. This CDR3 reads CASSLVRTGAYEQYF. In DNA, the CDR3 is TGTGCCAGCAGTCTCGTTAGGACAGGGGCCTACGAGCAGTACTTC.

The J gene is TRBJ2-2, the V gene TRBV6-5; TRBD2 matches 8 bases. The CDR3 consists of 14 residues. Germline values: CDR1 MNHEY, CDR2 SVGAGI. J gave up 7 bases and V 5 bases, and 6 bases lay outside the gene matches. CDR3 DNA: TGTGCCAGCAGTCCGGGACTAGGTGTCGGGGAGCTGTTTTTT. Residues: CASSPGLGVGELFF.

The chain is built from TRBV5-1 and TRBJ1-4, with D hard to call. Trimming cost V 0 bases and J 7 bases, with 7 bases left between them. CDR3 length equals 13 residues. In germline, CDR1 is SGHRS, CDR2 YFSETQ. The CDR3 reads CASSLAVREKLFF. The CDR3 nucleotides are TGCGCCAGCAGCTTGGCCGTTCGTGAAAAACTGTTTTTT.

This chain connects TRBV5-1 to TRBJ1-1, with D hard to call. Looked up from germline, CDR1 is SGHRS and CDR2 is YFSETQ. Trimming left V 0 bases short and J 1 base short, with 10 bases between. The CDR3 loop spans 15 amino acids. CDR3 sequence (DNA): TGCGCCAGCAGCTTGGGGGTAACGGGGAACACTGAAGCTTTCTTT. Amino acids: CASSLGVTGNTEAFF.

This chain connects TRBV4-1 to TRBJ1-1; D perhaps matches TRBD1 (5 bases). CDR3 size: 14 residues. The germline V gene has CDR1 MGHRA and CDR2 YSYEKL. V lost 4 bases and J lost 0, with 9 bases in between. In DNA form, the CDR3 reads TGCGCCAGCAGCCGTCAGGACATGAACACTGAAGCTTTCTTT. It is translated as CASSRQDMNTEAFF.

The CDR3 here is CASSLGDYNEQFF. CDR3 in DNA: TGCGCCAGCAGCTTAGGGGACTACAATGAGCAGTTCTTC. This rearrangement joins TRBV5-1 to TRBJ2-1; D perhaps matches TRBD1 (5 bases). The CDR3 extends over 13 amino acids. Germline V lookup: CDR1 SGHRS, CDR2 YFSETQ. V was shortened by 2 bases and J by 3 bases, with 6 bases between the two germline ends.

This clone was seen only once. The CDR3 region has the DNA TGCGCCAGCAGCGTCGGGACTAGCGGGGGCCGCTACAATGAGCAGTTCTTC. Translated, it gives CASSVGTSGGRYNEQFF. This rearrangement joins TRBV5-1 to TRBJ2-1; 14 nucleotides match TRBD2. CDR1 is SGHRS, CDR2 YFSETQ, per germline. With 4 bases clipped from V and 3 bases from J, the junction kept 6 bases outside the gene matches. This CDR3 has 17 amino acids.

This chain uses TRBV30 with TRBJ1-1, with TRBD1 matching over 9 bases. The V gene's germline CDR1 is GTSNPN and CDR2 SVGIG (reference sequence). The J segment lost 4 bases and the V segment lost 3 bases, leaving 9 bases of the junction unmatched. CDR3 size: 15 residues. This CDR3 reads CAWRRYQDRGTEAFF. The CDR3 nucleotides are TGTGCCTGGAGAAGATATCAGGACAGGGGCACTGAAGCTTTCTTT. The variable domain in full, with the rest retrieved from reference TRBV30 and TRBJ1-1, is SQTIHQWPATLVQPVGSPLSLECTVEGTSNPNLYWYRQAAGRGLQLLFYSVGIGQISSEVPQNLSASRPQDRQFILSSKKLLLSDSGFYLCAWRRYQDRGTEAFFGQGTRLTVV.

V usage is TRBV19 and J usage is TRBJ1-1; D gene uncertain. Trimming pared 7 bases from V and 9 bases from J, leaving 12 bases between. Germline CDR1 and CDR2: LNHDA and SQIVND (reference sequence). The CDR3 runs to 11 residues. The CDR3 region is CASTSRKQAFF. In DNA, the CDR3 is TGTGCCAGTACTAGCAGGAAGCAAGCTTTCTTT.